This T cell receptor (beta chain) was found in a study of tumor and adjacent non-tumor tissue in lung cancer. Turning to the study itself: The patients, roughly 10 men and about 5 women, were about 31 to 76 with stage I to III disease. Study outcomes and limitations: In normal lung, the top 100 clones were significantly more dominant than in tumor. TCR diversity was significantly greater in tumor than normal lung tissue.

No cell sorting was done before RNA was extracted from the tissue. Chemotherapy-naive patients with new lung cancer underwent thoracic surgery in China, August–November 2014. A word on this clonotype: Its antigen is as yet unknown.

Trimming cost V 8 bases and J 10 bases; bases outside gene matches: 9. The V gene's germline CDR1 is SGHNT and CDR2 YENEEA. The CDR3 loop spans 14 amino acids. The library came from three nested PCR rounds adapted from ARM-PCR protocols. TCRdb used MiXCR to reprocess the multiplex PCR reads, holding one entry per CDR3 protein. The repertoire holds 75,000 to 95,000 distinct CDR3 sequences, 67% seen once, with around 18% in the top ten. The sequence was collected from a man between 60 and 75 years old with non-small cell lung cancer. V and J are TRBV11-3 and TRBJ2-1; 12 bases are shared with TRBD2. Material: lung tumor tissue. The CDR3 region has the DNA TGTGCCAGCCATAGACTAGCGGGAGCTAACGAGCAGTTCTTC. Translating gives CASHRLAGANEQFF.